The 19 T cell receptor beta chains below come from one sample, sequenced in a study of response to subunit inactivated influenza vaccine (dated by TCRdb to the late 2010s). Library generation was performed with RT-PCR. This sample was sequenced with an Illumina HiSeq 2500. Using fastp trimming at Q25 and MiXCR clonotype assembly, TCRdb reanalyzed the public sequencing data and kept in-frame beta chains. All rows with the same CDR3 protein become a single entry with the most common DNA and genes. For this sample the table gives about 780,000 distinct CDR3 sequences, of which approximately 18% were detected only once. Roughly a tenth of the sample rests with the top ten. The specimen comprised PBMCs from blood, sampled around 5 days after vaccination. These receptors came from a man aged 50-60 years who received an inactivated influenza vaccine. Donor details come from another sample of the same person, matched by shared clones.

The chain combines TRBV29-1 with TRBJ1-1; the match to TRBD1 covers 7 bases. The germline gives CDR1 SQVTM, CDR2 ANQGSEA. The CDR3 extends over 14 amino acids. V was clipped by 4 bases and J by 3 bases; unmatched bases: 8. CDR3 amino acids: CSVGPGTEYTEAFF. The CDR3 DNA reads as TGCAGCGTTGGTCCCGGGACAGAGTACACTGAAGCTTTCTTT. Combining the CDR3 with reference TRBV29-1 and TRBJ1-1 gives the whole variable domain SAVISQKPSRDICQRGTSLTIQCQVDSQVTMMFWYRQQPGQSLTLIATANQGSEATYESGFVIDKFPISRPNLTFSTLTVSNMSPEDSSIYLCSVGPGTEYTEAFFGQGTRLTVV.

This clonotype was observed a handful of times. The V gene is TRBV7-2, the J gene TRBJ1-5; D uncertain. The CDR3 spans 14 residues. CDR1 and CDR2 from the germline V gene are SGHTA and FQGNSA. The V and J ends lost 5 bases and 0 bases respectively, with 8 bases between them. CDR3 nucleotides: TGTGCCAGCAGCCCAGAGTATAGCAATCAGCCCCAGCATTTT. Translating it yields CASSPEYSNQPQHF. Supplemented by reference TRBV7-2 and TRBJ1-5, the full variable domain reads GAGVSQSPSNKVTEKGKDVELRCDPISGHTALYWYRQSLGQGLEFLIYFQGNSAPDKSGLPSDRFSAERTGGSVSTLTIQRTQQEDSAVYLCASSPEYSNQPQHFGDGTRLSIL.

This chain links TRBV28 with TRBJ2-2; D gene unclear. The germline V gene encodes CDR1 MDHEN and CDR2 SYDVKM. The CDR3 loop spans 14 amino acids. V lost 7 bases and J 3 bases, leaving 12 bases between the germline ends. This chain's CDR3 is CASINPAHTGELFF. For the CDR3, the DNA is TGTGCCAGCATAAACCCGGCCCACACCGGGGAGCTGTTTTTT. Looking up the rest from reference TRBV28 and TRBJ2-2 gives the full variable domain: DVKVTQSSRYLVKRTGEKVFLECVQDMDHENMFWYRQDPGLGLRLIYFSYDVKMKEKGDIPEGYSVSREKKERFSLILESASTNQTSMYLCASINPAHTGELFFGEGSRLTVL.

This chain connects TRBV7-9 to TRBJ1-2; D unclear. V shed 6 bases and J shed 4 bases, with 15 bases lying between them. Germline V gene lookup returns CDR1 SEHNR and CDR2 FQNEAQ (reference sequence). There are 14 residues in the CDR3. CDR3 coding DNA: TGTGCCAGCAGGCCATTCGGTTACCGCTATGGCTACACCTTC. It yields the protein CASRPFGYRYGYTF.

This clonotype was seen a handful of times. The chain recombines TRBV10-3 with TRBJ2-1, with TRBD2 matching over 7 bases. This CDR3 has 17 amino acids. Germline CDR1 is ENHRY and CDR2 is SYGVKD. Germline trimming cut 0 bases from V and 5 bases from J; bases unmatched to any gene: 10. CDR3 amino acids: CAISESGLTSGHNEQFF. CDR3 bases: TGTGCCATCAGTGAGTCGGGACTAACCTCCGGACACAATGAGCAGTTCTTC.

In this sample, this clonotype turned up many times. V and J are TRBV12-3 or TRBV12-4 and TRBJ2-1; D unclear. Trimming pared 4 bases from V and 8 bases from J, leaving 12 bases between. The CDR3 has 13 amino acids. Here the CDR3 DNA reads TGTGCCAGCAGTTATGTCTCGGTGCATGAGCAGTTCTTC. Translating it yields CASSYVSVHEQFF.

This clonotype showed up just a few times. The CDR3 sequence is CASRRAGSYEQYF. The DNA of the CDR3 is TGTGCCAGTCGTAGGGCAGGATCCTACGAGCAGTACTTC. This chain links TRBV14 with TRBJ2-7; D gene unclear. CDR3 size: 13 residues. Looked up from germline, CDR1 is SGHDN and CDR2 is FVKESK. V was shortened by 9 bases and J by 1 base, with 13 bases between the two germline ends.

J is TRBJ2-2 and V is TRBV7-9; D is undetermined. CDR3 length: 14 residues. Trimming shortened V by 1 base and J by 4 bases, and 7 bases separated the two germline ends. The V gene's germline CDR1 is SEHNR and CDR2 FQNEAQ (reference sequence). The CDR3: CASSLGSITGELFF. The CDR3 DNA reads as TGTGCCAGCAGCTTAGGGAGCATCACCGGGGAGCTGTTTTTT. Full variable domain (outside the CDR3, taken from reference TRBV7-9 and TRBJ2-2): DTGVSQNPRHKITKRGQNVTFRCDPISEHNRLYWYRQTLGQGPEFLTYFQNEAQLEKSRLLSDRFSAERPKGSFSTLEIQRTEQGDSAMYLCASSLGSITGELFFGEGSRLTVL.

V gene TRBV20-1 combines with J gene TRBJ2-7; a possible D gene is TRBD1 (5 bases). The CDR3 loop spans 15 amino acids. Germline-derived CDR1 and CDR2 are DFQATT and SNEGSKA (reference sequence). V lost 5 bases, J lost 0 bases, and 17 bases lay in between. The CDR3 nucleotides read TGCAGTGCTGGACATGCCAGGGAACTCTCCTACGAGCAGTACTTC. Translation: CSAGHARELSYEQYF.

The V and J genes are TRBV7-4 and TRBJ2-7; D gene uncertain. V lost 2 bases, J lost 4 bases, and 9 bases lay in between. The CDR3 sequence is 13 residues long. The germline V gene encodes CDR1 SGHVT and CDR2 SQSDAQ. CDR3 region: CASSLSRLYEQYF. For the CDR3, the DNA is TGTGCCAGCAGCTTAAGTCGCCTATACGAGCAGTACTTC. Full variable domain (missing parts from reference TRBV7-4 and TRBJ2-7): GAGVSQSPRYKVAKRGRDVALRCDSISGHVTLYWYRQTLGQGSEVLTYSQSDAQRDKSGRPSGRFSAERPERSVSTLKIQRTEQGDSAVYLCASSLSRLYEQYFGPGTRLTVT.

This clonotype was recorded a few times. This sequence joins TRBV6-2 or TRBV6-3 and TRBJ1-1; a weak D match, TRBD1 (6 bases). The ends were cut back, 9 bases at V and 4 bases at J, with 21 bases in the middle. Germline CDR1 and CDR2: MNHEY and SVGEGT. The CDR3 loop spans 15 amino acids. The CDR3 DNA sequence: TGTGCCAGTAGCCGATTTGGGGGCCCCAGCACTGAAGCTTTCTTT. This gives the protein CASSRFGGPSTEAFF.

The rearrangement uses TRBV4-1 and TRBJ2-3; D is uncertain. Germline V gene sequence: CDR1 MGHRA, CDR2 YSYEKL. Trimming stripped 2 bases from V and 7 bases from J, with 16 bases between. This CDR3 region has 15 residues. CDR3 in DNA: TGCGCCAGCAGCCAATCCATAGGGCCCATATATACGCAGTATTTT. It is translated as CASSQSIGPIYTQYF.

This clonotype was seen a few times. This sequence joins TRBV7-3 and TRBJ2-3; possibly TRBD2 for D (6 bases). CDR1 SGHTA and CDR2 FQGTGA come from the germline V gene. Deletions cut 3 bases from V and 7 bases from J, with 14 bases between. The CDR3 is 14 amino acids. CDR3 DNA sequence: TGTGCCAGCAGCTTCGGGACTCCCCCTAATACGCAGTATTTT. This translates into CASSFGTPPNTQYF. The full variable domain, completed using reference TRBV7-3 and TRBJ2-3, is GAGVSQTPSNKVTEKGKYVELRCDPISGHTALYWYRQSLGQGPEFLIYFQGTGAADDSGLPNDRFFAVRPEGSVSTLKIQRTERGDSAVYLCASSFGTPPNTQYFGPGTRLTVL.

The chain couples TRBV5-1 to TRBJ1-2, with 8 bases fitting TRBD1. V lost 4 bases, J lost 3 bases, and 5 bases stayed unmatched. CDR1 is SGHRS, CDR2 YFSETQ, per germline. This CDR3 comprises 14 residues. The CDR3 nucleotides read TGCGCCAGCAGCAGGACAGGGAGTGACTATGGCTACACCTTC. This sequence encodes CASSRTGSDYGYTF.

V usage is TRBV29-1 and J usage is TRBJ2-7, with 9 nucleotides matching TRBD1. J was trimmed by 4 bases and V by 3 bases; bases with no gene match: 19. Germline-derived CDR1 and CDR2 are SQVTM and ANQGSEA. The CDR3 length is 18 residues. The CDR3 sequence: CSVDKVPGQGRVLYEQYF. The CDR3 nucleotides read TGCAGCGTTGACAAAGTCCCGGGACAGGGCCGCGTGTTATACGAGCAGTACTTC.

This clonotype was seen only a few times. This sequence joins TRBV4-3 and TRBJ2-1, with 15 bases identical to TRBD2. Germline-derived CDR1 and CDR2 are LGHNA and YSLEER. V lost 1 base and J lost 2; bases outside the gene matches: 9. The CDR3 runs 20 residues. CDR3 nucleotide sequence: TGCGCCAGCAGCCAAGGAACCACCGGACTAGCGGGAGGGCCCTACAATGAGCAGTTCTTC. It specifies CASSQGTTGLAGGPYNEQFF.

This chain uses TRBV6-2 or TRBV6-3 with TRBJ2-2; the D call may be TRBD1 or TRBD2 (5 bases each). Germline V gene data show CDR1 as MNHEY and CDR2 as SVGEGT. CDR3 size: 14 residues. V shed 4 bases and J shed 5 bases, with 11 bases lying between them. The DNA of the CDR3 is TGTGCCAGCAGTTCCATCGGGGCAACCGGGGAGCTGTTTTTT. As protein: CASSSIGATGELFF.

The rearrangement uses TRBV10-3 and TRBJ1-1; D remains unclear. The CDR3 has 13 amino acids. V lost 7 bases to trimming and J lost 1 base, with 10 bases between them. Germline CDR1 ENHRY, CDR2 SYGVKD. In DNA form, the CDR3 reads TGTGCCATCAAGGGTTCAGAGAACACTGAAGCTTTCTTT. It yields the protein CAIKGSENTEAFF.

This clonotype appeared a few times. The chain is built from TRBV6-5 and TRBJ2-5, with unresolved D. V lost 5 bases and J 7 bases, leaving 8 bases between the germline ends. The CDR3 length is 11 residues. Germline V gives CDR1 MNHEY, CDR2 SVGAGI. The CDR3 sequence: CASSHTGTQYF. For the CDR3, the DNA is TGTGCCAGCAGTCACACCGGGACCCAGTACTTC.